This is a list of T cell receptor beta chains from one sample in a study of blood T cell repertoires in COVID-19. The table came from immunoSEQ multiplex PCR; TCRdb's copy has only in-frame clones and leaves some out. The sample has about 400,000 clones, 75% to 90% seen once; the top ten hold around 7.4%. The sequenced material came from peripheral blood. The receptors here all came from an older woman with COVID-19, enrolled during active disease. Both conserved end residues are part of each CDR3. The D gene is left open where the match is weak. Expanded clones are given a class, and other clones once, few, many or no size at all.

D gene | J gene | clone size | V gene | CDR3 DNA | CDR3 protein
. | TRBJ2-1 | . | TRBV28 | TGTGCCAGCAGTTTAAACGGTCCCAATGAGCAGTTCTTC | CASSLNGPNEQFF
TRBD1 | TRBJ1-6 | . | TRBV18 | TGTGCCAGCTCCCAAGGACAGGGGTCGGGGGCCCTCCACTTT | CASSQGQGSGALHF
TRBD1 | TRBJ1-1 | few | TRBV19 | TGTGCCAGTAGGACAGGGGGCAGGGCTGAAGCTTTCTTT | CASRTGGRAEAFF
. | TRBJ1-1 | . | TRBV5-1 | TGCGCCAGCAGCTTGGTTGGGGCTTGGAACACTGAAGCTTTCTTT | CASSLVGAWNTEAFF
. | TRBJ2-5 | once | TRBV6-1 | TGTGCCAGCAGTGAAATGGGGGGGCCAGAGACCCAGTACTTC | CASSEMGGPETQYF
. | TRBJ2-1 | few | TRBV19 | TGTGCCAGCCGCGCCACAGTCGACTCCTACAATGAGCAGTTCTTC | CASRATVDSYNEQFF
. | TRBJ1-6 | . | TRBV21-1 | TGTGCCACCGAGACACGTCTCGATTCACCCCTCCACTTT | CATETRLDSPLHF
TRBD2 | TRBJ2-3 | . | TRBV10-3 | TGTGCCATCAATCCGACTAGCGGTGGGGATACGCAGTATTTT | CAINPTSGGDTQYF
. | TRBJ1-1 | . | TRBV24-1 | TGTGCCACCAGTGATTCCAGCAGGGGAAGCACTGAAGCTTTCTTT | CATSDSSRGSTEAFF
. | TRBJ1-4 | . | TRBV6-1 | TGTGCCAGCAGTGACAGGGGTGGAGAAAAACTGTTTTTT | CASSDRGGEKLFF